This T cell receptor beta chain was captured by sequencing in a study of CD8 T cells in ankylosing spondylitis. The germline V gene encodes CDR1 MDHEN and CDR2 SYDVKM. The CDR3 has 12 residues. Trimming took 6 bases from V and 4 from J, leaving 9 bases between them. This clonotype came up a few times. TCRdb itself ran the 5' RACE reads through MiXCR, one entry per CDR3 protein. The sample has under 450,000 distinct CDR3 sequences; approximately 20% are singletons. The receptor was derived from a male donor with ankylosing spondylitis or in good health (not recorded which). The sample comprised blood, either unsorted or a sorted T cell fraction (not recorded which). V and J are TRBV28 and TRBJ1-1; D remains ambiguous. This CDR3 is CASRPSTTEAFF. The CDR3 DNA is TGTGCCAGCAGACCGTCGACCACTGAAGCTTTCTTT.